This is a list of T cell receptor beta chains from one sample in a study of T cell responses to AZD1222 COVID-19 vaccine. TCRdb's copy holds only in-frame clones and misses some; the assay was immunoSEQ multiplex PCR. Of 43,000 or so clones listed, less than 95% are singletons. Sequencing was performed on peripheral blood, taken 28 days after the second AZD1222 dose. Receptor source: an adult who received the AZD1222 COVID-19 vaccine. Both conserved end residues are part of each CDR3. A D gene is named only where the DNA matches it firmly. A row's size may be missing; if present it is once, few, many or a size class.

v_call: TRBV7-9
clone_size: NA
cdr3_length: 15
j_call: TRBJ2-1
d_call: TRBD2
cdr3_aa: CASSLASGNYNEQFF
cdr3_nt: TGTGCCAGCAGCTTAGCTAGCGGGAATTACAATGAGCAGTTCTTC

v_call: TRBV12-5
clone_size: NA
cdr3_length: 14
j_call: TRBJ2-2
d_call: TRBD1
cdr3_aa: CASTGTGYAGELFF
cdr3_nt: TGTGCTAGTACCGGGACAGGGTATGCCGGGGAGCTGTTTTTT

v_call: TRBV6-5
clone_size: NA
cdr3_length: 13
j_call: TRBJ2-7
d_call: TRBD1
cdr3_aa: CASRTGILYEQYF
cdr3_nt: TGTGCCAGCAGGACAGGGATTCTCTACGAGCAGTACTTC

v_call: TRBV11-2
clone_size: NA
cdr3_length: 14
j_call: TRBJ2-7
d_call: NA
cdr3_aa: CASSLGRLHYEQYF
cdr3_nt: TGTGCCAGCAGCTTAGGTAGGCTACACTACGAGCAGTACTTC

v_call: TRBV5-4
clone_size: few
cdr3_length: 15
j_call: TRBJ2-3
d_call: TRBD2
cdr3_aa: CASSFQRGAGDTQYF
cdr3_nt: TGTGCCAGCAGCTTCCAGCGGGGGGCCGGAGATACGCAGTATTTT

v_call: TRBV7-6
clone_size: NA
cdr3_length: 16
j_call: TRBJ1-1
d_call: NA
cdr3_aa: CASSPRPGFMNTEAFF
cdr3_nt: TGTGCCAGCAGCCCAAGGCCGGGGTTTATGAACACTGAAGCTTTCTTT

v_call: TRBV6-1
clone_size: NA
cdr3_length: 15
j_call: TRBJ2-7
d_call: NA
cdr3_aa: CASSEAGTASYEQYF
cdr3_nt: TGTGCCAGCAGTGAAGCCGGGACCGCCTCCTACGAGCAGTACTTC

v_call: TRBV5-4
clone_size: NA
cdr3_length: 16
j_call: TRBJ2-5
d_call: NA
cdr3_aa: CASSQGPWLPQETQYF
cdr3_nt: TGTGCCAGCAGCCAGGGACCTTGGCTTCCACAAGAGACCCAGTACTTC

v_call: TRBV7-6
clone_size: NA
cdr3_length: 20
j_call: TRBJ2-3
d_call: TRBD2
cdr3_aa: CASSFKAGTSGGSSTDTQYF
cdr3_nt: TGTGCCAGCAGCTTCAAAGCCGGGACTAGCGGGGGCAGTAGCACAGATACGCAGTATTTT

v_call: TRBV6-5
clone_size: NA
cdr3_length: 14
j_call: TRBJ1-3
d_call: TRBD1
cdr3_aa: CASRGTASGNTIYF
cdr3_nt: TGTGCCAGCAGAGGGACAGCCTCTGGAAACACCATATATTTT

v_call: TRBV6-1
clone_size: NA
cdr3_length: 13
j_call: TRBJ1-6
d_call: NA
cdr3_aa: CASSEAENSPLHF
cdr3_nt: TGTGCCAGCAGTGAAGCTGAGAATTCACCCCTCCACTTT

v_call: TRBV6-5
clone_size: NA
cdr3_length: 15
j_call: TRBJ1-1
d_call: NA
cdr3_aa: CASSYSRVLNTEAFF
cdr3_nt: TGTGCCAGCAGTTATTCCAGGGTCCTCAACACTGAAGCTTTCTTT

v_call: TRBV5-1
clone_size: NA
cdr3_length: 15
j_call: TRBJ2-5
d_call: TRBD2
cdr3_aa: CASSLSGAHSETQYF
cdr3_nt: TGCGCCAGCAGCTTGAGCGGGGCCCACTCGGAGACCCAGTACTTC

v_call: TRBV10-3
clone_size: NA
cdr3_length: 15
j_call: TRBJ2-2
d_call: NA
cdr3_aa: CAISDGGGNTGELFF
cdr3_nt: TGTGCCATCAGTGATGGCGGGGGCAACACCGGGGAGCTGTTTTTT

v_call: TRBV5-1
clone_size: NA
cdr3_length: 16
j_call: TRBJ2-1
d_call: TRBD2
cdr3_aa: CASSVTGTSGGFEQFF
cdr3_nt: TGCGCCAGCAGCGTCACCGGGACTAGCGGGGGTTTCGAGCAGTTCTTC

v_call: TRBV5-1
clone_size: NA
cdr3_length: 15
j_call: TRBJ2-2
d_call: NA
cdr3_aa: CASSSDSPNTGELFF
cdr3_nt: TGCGCCAGCAGCTCGGACAGCCCGAACACCGGGGAGCTGTTTTTT

v_call: TRBV7-2
clone_size: NA
cdr3_length: 15
j_call: TRBJ2-3
d_call: NA
cdr3_aa: CASSHQRVSTDTQYF
cdr3_nt: TGTGCCAGCAGCCATCAAAGGGTTAGCACAGATACGCAGTATTTT

v_call: TRBV12-3/TRBV12-4
clone_size: NA
cdr3_length: 12
j_call: TRBJ2-2
d_call: NA
cdr3_aa: CASSLRVGELFF
cdr3_nt: TGTGCCAGCAGTTTAAGGGTCGGGGAGCTGTTTTTT

v_call: TRBV5-8
clone_size: NA
cdr3_length: 15
j_call: TRBJ2-5
d_call: NA
cdr3_aa: CASPSLGTLKETQYF
cdr3_nt: TGTGCCAGCCCAAGTTTAGGGACATTAAAAGAGACCCAGTACTTC

v_call: TRBV6-2/TRBV6-3
clone_size: NA
cdr3_length: 15
j_call: TRBJ1-3
d_call: NA
cdr3_aa: CASSYSGFSGNTIYF
cdr3_nt: TGTGCCAGCAGTTACTCGGGGTTTTCTGGAAACACCATATATTTT

v_call: TRBV30
clone_size: few
cdr3_length: 14
j_call: TRBJ1-6
d_call: TRBD1
cdr3_aa: CAWRVDRVKSPLHF
cdr3_nt: TGTGCCTGGAGGGTCGACAGGGTGAAGTCACCCCTCCACTTT

v_call: TRBV7-6
clone_size: NA
cdr3_length: 16
j_call: TRBJ2-7
d_call: TRBD2
cdr3_aa: CASSLGTSGGTDEQYF
cdr3_nt: TGTGCCAGCAGCTTAGGGACTAGCGGGGGTACCGACGAGCAGTACTTC

v_call: TRBV4-1
clone_size: NA
cdr3_length: 15
j_call: TRBJ1-4
d_call: NA
cdr3_aa: CASSQEQRRGEKLFF
cdr3_nt: TGCGCCAGCAGCCAAGAGCAGAGACGGGGTGAAAAACTGTTTTTT

v_call: TRBV6-5
clone_size: NA
cdr3_length: 15
j_call: TRBJ1-5
d_call: NA
cdr3_aa: CASTLGAYSNQPQHF
cdr3_nt: TGTGCCAGTACGCTAGGGGCATATAGCAATCAGCCCCAGCATTTT

v_call: TRBV7-2
clone_size: NA
cdr3_length: 17
j_call: TRBJ2-6
d_call: NA
cdr3_aa: CASSLVPSPSGANVLTF
cdr3_nt: TGTGCCAGCAGCTTAGTCCCTAGCCCCTCTGGGGCCAACGTCCTGACTTTC

v_call: TRBV12-3/TRBV12-4
clone_size: NA
cdr3_length: 13
j_call: TRBJ1-2
d_call: NA
cdr3_aa: CASSLGRSGGYTF
cdr3_nt: TGTGCCAGCAGCCTCGGAAGGTCGGGTGGCTACACCTTC

v_call: TRBV4-2
clone_size: NA
cdr3_length: 17
j_call: TRBJ2-4
d_call: TRBD2
cdr3_aa: CASSQDQQRGGQNIQYF
cdr3_nt: TGTGCCAGCAGCCAAGATCAGCAGCGGGGGGGCCAAAACATTCAGTACTTC

v_call: TRBV9
clone_size: NA
cdr3_length: 14
j_call: TRBJ1-1
d_call: TRBD1
cdr3_aa: CASSVQGARTEAFF
cdr3_nt: TGTGCCAGCAGCGTACAGGGGGCGCGGACTGAAGCTTTCTTT

v_call: TRBV4-1
clone_size: NA
cdr3_length: 14
j_call: TRBJ1-1
d_call: NA
cdr3_aa: CASSRPSLNTEAFF
cdr3_nt: TGCGCCAGCAGCCGCCCTTCGTTAAACACTGAAGCTTTCTTT

v_call: TRBV9
clone_size: NA
cdr3_length: 13
j_call: TRBJ1-1
d_call: NA
cdr3_aa: CASSVVDNTEAFF
cdr3_nt: TGTGCCAGCAGCGTAGTAGATAACACTGAAGCTTTCTTT

v_call: TRBV5-8
clone_size: NA
cdr3_length: 14
j_call: TRBJ1-6
d_call: NA
cdr3_aa: CASSNPGGNSPLHF
cdr3_nt: TGTGCCAGCAGTAACCCGGGTGGGAATTCACCCCTCCACTTT

v_call: TRBV11-2
clone_size: NA
cdr3_length: 16
j_call: TRBJ1-1
d_call: NA
cdr3_aa: CASSPTMDRRNTEAFF
cdr3_nt: TGTGCCAGCAGCCCGACCATGGACAGACGGAACACTGAAGCTTTCTTT

v_call: TRBV6-5
clone_size: NA
cdr3_length: 16
j_call: TRBJ1-2
d_call: TRBD1
cdr3_aa: CASSYSRTGYDYGYTF
cdr3_nt: TGTGCCAGCAGTTACTCCCGGACAGGCTACGATTATGGCTACACCTTC

v_call: TRBV11-3
clone_size: NA
cdr3_length: 14
j_call: TRBJ1-6
d_call: NA
cdr3_aa: CASSQSSVGSPLHF
cdr3_nt: TGTGCCAGCAGCCAGTCGTCGGTGGGTTCACCCCTCCACTTT

v_call: TRBV5-8
clone_size: NA
cdr3_length: 16
j_call: TRBJ2-5
d_call: NA
cdr3_aa: CASSPDSGGFWETQYF
cdr3_nt: TGTGCCAGCAGTCCCGACTCCGGGGGCTTTTGGGAGACCCAGTACTTC

v_call: TRBV9
clone_size: NA
cdr3_length: 16
j_call: TRBJ1-1
d_call: NA
cdr3_aa: CASSPFDRISNTEAFF
cdr3_nt: TGTGCCAGCAGCCCCTTTGACAGGATATCAAACACTGAAGCTTTCTTT

v_call: TRBV7-2
clone_size: NA
cdr3_length: 15
j_call: TRBJ1-2
d_call: NA
cdr3_aa: CASSLSRRLDYGYTF
cdr3_nt: TGTGCCAGCAGCTTATCGCGGCGTCTCGACTATGGCTACACCTTC

v_call: TRBV4-2
clone_size: once
cdr3_length: 15
j_call: TRBJ1-5
d_call: NA
cdr3_aa: CASSQDLGIGQPQHF
cdr3_nt: TGTGCCAGCAGCCAAGATCTGGGGATCGGGCAGCCCCAGCATTTT

v_call: TRBV18
clone_size: once
cdr3_length: 15
j_call: TRBJ1-3
d_call: NA
cdr3_aa: CASSPRAASGNTIYF
cdr3_nt: TGTGCCAGCTCACCCCGTGCAGCCTCTGGAAACACCATATATTTT

v_call: TRBV2
clone_size: NA
cdr3_length: 13
j_call: TRBJ2-3
d_call: NA
cdr3_aa: CASSEARGGTQYF
cdr3_nt: TGTGCCAGCAGTGAAGCGCGAGGCGGTACGCAGTATTTT

v_call: TRBV6-5
clone_size: NA
cdr3_length: 14
j_call: TRBJ2-5
d_call: TRBD1
cdr3_aa: CASSSTGLQETQYF
cdr3_nt: TGTGCCAGCAGTTCGACAGGGCTTCAAGAGACCCAGTACTTC

v_call: TRBV4-2
clone_size: medium-sized
cdr3_length: 15
j_call: TRBJ1-2
d_call: NA
cdr3_aa: CASSQDASTGYGYTF
cdr3_nt: TGTGCCAGCAGCCAAGATGCGTCGACAGGTTATGGCTACACCTTC

v_call: TRBV23-1
clone_size: NA
cdr3_length: 17
j_call: TRBJ2-3
d_call: NA
cdr3_aa: CASSQTPLVSPTDTQYF
cdr3_nt: TGCGCCAGCAGTCAAACCCCCTTAGTCTCGCCCACAGATACGCAGTATTTT

v_call: TRBV27
clone_size: NA
cdr3_length: 14
j_call: TRBJ2-5
d_call: NA
cdr3_aa: CASSLSMAMETQYF
cdr3_nt: TGTGCCAGCAGTTTATCGATGGCAATGGAGACCCAGTACTTC

v_call: TRBV6-5
clone_size: NA
cdr3_length: 13
j_call: TRBJ1-6
d_call: NA
cdr3_aa: CASTPGEYSPLHF
cdr3_nt: TGTGCCAGCACCCCAGGGGAGTATTCACCCCTCCACTTT

v_call: TRBV5-6
clone_size: NA
cdr3_length: 15
j_call: TRBJ1-6
d_call: NA
cdr3_aa: CASSGPQQFNSPLHF
cdr3_nt: TGTGCCAGCAGCGGACCTCAACAGTTTAATTCACCCCTCCACTTT

v_call: TRBV7-2
clone_size: NA
cdr3_length: 15
j_call: TRBJ2-3
d_call: NA
cdr3_aa: CASSLIVTPTDTQYF
cdr3_nt: TGTGCCAGCAGCTTAATAGTGACTCCCACAGATACGCAGTATTTT

v_call: TRBV6-5
clone_size: NA
cdr3_length: 12
j_call: TRBJ2-2
d_call: NA
cdr3_aa: CASIFWTGELFF
cdr3_nt: TGTGCCAGCATCTTTTGGACAGGGGAGCTGTTTTTT

v_call: TRBV16
clone_size: NA
cdr3_length: 12
j_call: TRBJ2-5
d_call: NA
cdr3_aa: CASSRSRETQYF
cdr3_nt: TGTGCCAGCAGCCGCTCGCGAGAGACCCAGTACTTC

v_call: TRBV6-1
clone_size: NA
cdr3_length: 15
j_call: TRBJ1-2
d_call: NA
cdr3_aa: CASSEASLANYGYTF
cdr3_nt: TGTGCCAGCAGTGAGGCGTCCTTAGCTAACTATGGCTACACCTTC

v_call: TRBV5-1
clone_size: NA
cdr3_length: 15
j_call: TRBJ1-4
d_call: NA
cdr3_aa: CASSLEARTNEKLFF
cdr3_nt: TGCGCCAGCAGCTTGGAGGCCAGGACTAATGAAAAACTGTTTTTT

v_call: TRBV27
clone_size: NA
cdr3_length: 13
j_call: TRBJ1-3
d_call: NA
cdr3_aa: CASQSGLGNTIYF
cdr3_nt: TGTGCCAGCCAATCAGGGTTAGGAAACACCATATATTTT

v_call: TRBV5-4
clone_size: NA
cdr3_length: 16
j_call: TRBJ2-3
d_call: TRBD2
cdr3_aa: CASSGTSGIGTDTQYF
cdr3_nt: TGTGCCAGCAGCGGGACTAGCGGGATCGGCACAGATACGCAGTATTTT

v_call: TRBV7-2
clone_size: NA
cdr3_length: 17
j_call: TRBJ1-1
d_call: NA
cdr3_aa: CASSTNRGSGAFAEAFF
cdr3_nt: TGTGCCAGCAGCACCAACCGGGGTTCGGGAGCATTTGCTGAAGCTTTCTTT

v_call: TRBV30
clone_size: NA
cdr3_length: 12
j_call: TRBJ1-1
d_call: NA
cdr3_aa: CALTALNTEAFF
cdr3_nt: TGTGCCTTAACGGCGCTTAACACTGAAGCTTTCTTT

v_call: TRBV6-6
clone_size: NA
cdr3_length: 15
j_call: TRBJ2-7
d_call: NA
cdr3_aa: CASSYSGQGRYEQYF
cdr3_nt: TGTGCCAGCAGTTACTCGGGGCAGGGGCGGTACGAGCAGTACTTC